This T cell receptor (beta chain) was obtained from a study of OX40 agonist ivuxolimab in advanced cancers. Study at large: Recorded diagnoses for dose-escalation patients were hepatocellular carcinoma, melanoma, renal cell or head and neck cancer. Males comprised about 78% of the group, whose mean age was about 61 years (range 23 to 79).

With baseline, cycle 4 day 1, and cycle 7 day 1 as timepoints, blood was sampled. This clone has a single count. Assay used: immunoSEQ multiplex PCR; TCRdb lists only in-frame clones, some missing. The repertoire includes some 84,000 clones, roughly nine tenths of them detected once, and 0.15% to 0.2% sits in the top ten. Germline CDR1 reads MDHEN; CDR2 reads SYDVKM. With 3 bases clipped from V and 9 bases from J, the junction kept 4 bases outside the gene matches. CDR3 size: 13 residues. The source is an adult with an advanced solid tumor such as melanoma, head and neck, liver or kidney cancer. The rearrangement joins TRBV28 to TRBJ2-3, with 9 bases that match TRBD2. The sequences come from CD4+ or CD8+ T cells sorted from blood, collected in a trial of the OX40 agonist ivuxolimab. CDR3 sequence: CASSLSGGSTQYF. The CDR3 DNA reads TGTGCCAGCAGTTTGAGCGGGGGGAGCACGCAGTATTTT. The full variable domain, completed using reference TRBV28 and TRBJ2-3, is DVKVTQSSRYLVKRTGEKVFLECVQDMDHENMFWYRQDPGLGLRLIYFSYDVKMKEKGDIPEGYSVSREKKERFSLILESASTNQTSMYLCASSLSGGSTQYFGPGTRLTVL.